Below are 5 T cell receptor beta chains sequenced from a single sample in a study of T cells in Graves' hyperthyroidism and ophthalmopathy. TCR beta CDR3 sequences were amplified from RNA transcripts. HTBI primers were used for first-round RT-PCR of the TCR CDR3. TCRdb reprocessed the multiplex PCR reads with MiXCR, giving one entry per CDR3 protein. In the table there are 660,000 or so distinct CDR3 sequences, less than 25% of which are singletons. Input material: blood. The receptors originated from a man in his thirties or forties with Graves' ophthalmopathy.

This clonotype came up a few times. This chain links TRBV6-2 or TRBV6-3 with TRBJ1-2; TRBD1 matches 9 bases. This CDR3 region has 15 residues. V shed 7 bases and J 6 bases; nucleotides not matched to a gene: 12. Germline CDR1 MNHEY, CDR2 SVGEGT. CDR3 bases: TGTGCCAGCATTCAACCGGGACAGGGCCATCATGGCTACACCTTC. Translating it yields CASIQPGQGHHGYTF.

This clonotype was seen repeatedly, ten times or more. This chain connects TRBV7-3 to TRBJ2-3, with 9 bases matching TRBD2. Germline CDR1 and CDR2: SGHTA and FQGTGA. Unmatched junction bases numbered 8, after V lost 3 bases and J lost 4 bases. The CDR3 totals 16 residues. The DNA of the CDR3 is TGTGCCAGCAGCTTGGGTCTAGCGGGAAGCCCAGATACGCAGTATTTT. As protein: CASSLGLAGSPDTQYF.

This clonotype has a count of ten or more. The chain uses TRBV7-2 and TRBJ2-1; D may be TRBD1 or TRBD2 (6 bases each). V lost 3 bases and J 7 bases, leaving 13 bases between the germline ends. There are 14 residues in the CDR3. In germline, CDR1 is SGHTA, CDR2 FQGNSA. The CDR3, as DNA: TGTGCCAGCAGCTTTTCTGGGGGGCGGAATGAGCAGTTCTTC. Translated, it gives CASSFSGGRNEQFF.

This clonotype was observed at least ten times. This chain joins TRBV7-2 and TRBJ2-5, with 11 bases lining up with TRBD2. V shed 2 bases, J shed 5 bases, and the junction held 7 bases outside the gene matches. The CDR3 length is 16 residues. From germline, CDR1 is SGHTA and CDR2 FQGNSA. CDR3 nucleotides: TGTGCCAGCAGCTTACCCATAGCGGGAGGGCCGGAGACCCAGTACTTC. Protein: CASSLPIAGGPETQYF.

The chain uses TRBV19 and TRBJ2-1, with 12 bases matching TRBD2. With V trimmed by 4 bases and J by 0 bases, 4 bases remained unmatched. The length of the CDR3 is 17 residues. The V gene's germline CDR1 is LNHDA and CDR2 SQIVND (reference sequence). CDR3 protein: CASSRTSGVSSYNEQFF. CDR3 sequence (DNA): TGTGCCAGTAGTAGGACTAGCGGGGTGAGCTCCTACAATGAGCAGTTCTTC.